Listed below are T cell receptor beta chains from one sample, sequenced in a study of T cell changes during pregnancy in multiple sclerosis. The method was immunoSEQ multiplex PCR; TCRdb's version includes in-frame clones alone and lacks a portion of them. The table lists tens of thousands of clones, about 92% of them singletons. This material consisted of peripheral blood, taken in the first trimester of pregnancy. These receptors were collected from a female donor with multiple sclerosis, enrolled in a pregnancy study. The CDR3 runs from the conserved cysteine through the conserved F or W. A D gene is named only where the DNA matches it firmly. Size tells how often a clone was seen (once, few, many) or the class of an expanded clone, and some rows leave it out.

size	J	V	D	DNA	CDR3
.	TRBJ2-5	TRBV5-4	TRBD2	TGTGCCAGCAGCTTGTACGCGGGAGGGGAGACCCAGTACTTC	CASSLYAGGETQYF
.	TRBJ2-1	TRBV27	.	TGTGCCAGCACCCTTCAGGGGACCTCTGACAATGAGCAGTTCTTC	CASTLQGTSDNEQFF
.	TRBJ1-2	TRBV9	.	TGTGCCAGCAGCGGCCGGGGCTACACCTTC	CASSGRGYTF
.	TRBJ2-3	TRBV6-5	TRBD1	TGTGCCAGCAGTTACCCGGGACAGCCTCCAACATTT	CASSYPGQPPTF
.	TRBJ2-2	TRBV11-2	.	TGTGCCACCCTTAACACCGGGGAGCTGTTTTTT	CATLNTGELFF
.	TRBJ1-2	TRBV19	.	TGTGCCAGTAGTCCCGGGACTCATGGCTACACCTTC	CASSPGTHGYTF
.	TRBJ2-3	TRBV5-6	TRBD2	TGTGCCAGCAGCCGGTTCGGTTCAGCGGGAGTCGGGGATACGCAGTATTTT	CASSRFGSAGVGDTQYF
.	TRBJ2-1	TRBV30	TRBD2	TGTGCCCGAGGGACTAGCGGGAGTGGTGAGCAGTTCTTC	CARGTSGSGEQFF
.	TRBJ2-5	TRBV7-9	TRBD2	TGTGCCAGCAGCTTTTCCCTCCGAGTGACGGCGGGAGTAATAGAGACCCAGTACTTC	CASSFSLRVTAGVIETQYF
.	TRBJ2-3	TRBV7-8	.	TGTGCCAGCAGCTCTCCATCCAAACTAGTTATCCCAGATACGCAGTATTTT	CASSSPSKLVIPDTQYF
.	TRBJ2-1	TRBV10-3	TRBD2	TGTGCCACCTCCCGGACTAGCGGGAGCGGCAATGAGCAGTTCTTC	CATSRTSGSGNEQFF
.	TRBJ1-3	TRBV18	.	TGTGCCAGCTCACGATCAGCAGGAGGGGCCTCCGGAAACACCATATATTTT	CASSRSAGGASGNTIYF
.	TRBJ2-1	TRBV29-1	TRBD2	TGCAGCGTTGAAGGGCGGGAGGGGTCCTACAATGAGCAGTTCTTC	CSVEGREGSYNEQFF
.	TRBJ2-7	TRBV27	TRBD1	TGTGCCAGCAGTAGACTCCGACAGGGTATCGACGAGCAGTACTTC	CASSRLRQGIDEQYF
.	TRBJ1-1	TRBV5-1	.	TGCGCCAGCAGCTTGGACGGATATGGGGGAGGCACTGAAGCTTTCTTT	CASSLDGYGGGTEAFF
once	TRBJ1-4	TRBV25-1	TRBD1	TGTGCCAGCTCGACAGGGGGGGAAGAAAAACTGTTTTTT	CASSTGGEEKLFF
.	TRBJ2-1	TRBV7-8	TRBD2	TGTGCCAGCAGCTTAGAAACTAGCGGGACCAGATACAATGAGCAGTTCTTC	CASSLETSGTRYNEQFF
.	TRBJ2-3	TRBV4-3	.	TGCGCCAGCAGCCAAGTTGAACTAGCAGATACGCAGTATTTT	CASSQVELADTQYF
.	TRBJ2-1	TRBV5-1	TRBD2	TGCGCCAGCAGCACGGGACTAGCGGGCAATGAGCAGTTCTTC	CASSTGLAGNEQFF
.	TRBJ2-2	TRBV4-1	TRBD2	TGCGCCAGCAGCCAAGGCCGTCAGCGGGACAACACCGGGGAGCTGTTTTTT	CASSQGRQRDNTGELFF
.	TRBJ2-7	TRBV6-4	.	TGTGCCAGCAGTCGCGACAGGCCGGACTCCTACGAGCAGTACTTC	CASSRDRPDSYEQYF
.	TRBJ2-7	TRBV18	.	TGTGCCAGCTCACGTTCAGGGGCAGACGACTACGAGCAGTACTTC	CASSRSGADDYEQYF
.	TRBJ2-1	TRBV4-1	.	TGCGCCAGCAGCCAGGGGCGGGGAAATGAGCAGTTCTTC	CASSQGRGNEQFF
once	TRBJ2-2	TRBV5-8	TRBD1	TGTGCCAGCAGCTTGGACCGTAGAGGGACAGGGGGCCTCGCCACCGGGGAGCTGTTTTTT	CASSLDRRGTGGLATGELFF
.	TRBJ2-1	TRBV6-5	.	TGTGCCAGCAGTTACTCACTGGAGCAGTTCTTC	CASSYSLEQFF
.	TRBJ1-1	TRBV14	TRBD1	TGTGCCAGCAGCCCCACAGGGGGCACTGAAGCTTTCTTT	CASSPTGGTEAFF
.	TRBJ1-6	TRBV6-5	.	TGTGCCAGCAGTTACAGGAGGGACGGGCCACCCCTCCACTTT	CASSYRRDGPPLHF
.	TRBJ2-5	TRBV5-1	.	TGCGCCAGCAGCTTGGCGCCGGGGGAAGAGACCCAGTACTTC	CASSLAPGEETQYF
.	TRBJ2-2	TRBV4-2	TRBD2	TGTGCCAGCAGCCAAGAACCGGGACTAGCGGGAGTGAACACCGGGGAGCTGTTTTTT	CASSQEPGLAGVNTGELFF
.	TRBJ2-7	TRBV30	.	TGTGCCTGGAGTGTACTTGTATGGGGGGGGCGGAACTACGAGCAGTACTTC	CAWSVLVWGGRNYEQYF
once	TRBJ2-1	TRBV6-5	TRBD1	TGTGCCGCCCTCTACAGGGGAAACTACAATGAGCAGTTCTTC	CAALYRGNYNEQFF
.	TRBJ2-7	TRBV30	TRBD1	TGTGCCTGGGACCGGGACAGCTCCTACGAGCAGTACTTC	CAWDRDSSYEQYF
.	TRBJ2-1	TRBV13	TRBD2	TGTGCCAGCAGCTTAGAGGCTAGCGGGAGGTACAATGAGCAGTTCTTC	CASSLEASGRYNEQFF
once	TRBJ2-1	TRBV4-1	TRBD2	TGCGCCAGCAGCTACCCCGGGGCGGGAGGGTCCTACAATGAGCAGTTCTTC	CASSYPGAGGSYNEQFF
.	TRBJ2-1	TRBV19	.	TGTGCCAGTAGTACCGCGGGCCGGGGAAATGAGCAGTTCTTC	CASSTAGRGNEQFF
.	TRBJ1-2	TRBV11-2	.	TGTGCCAGCAGCTTAGCGGGATTTAACTATGGCTACACCTTC	CASSLAGFNYGYTF
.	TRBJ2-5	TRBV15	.	TGTGCCACCAGCAGAAAGAGCGGCCAAGAGACCCAGTACTTC	CATSRKSGQETQYF
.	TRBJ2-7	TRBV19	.	TGTGCCAGTAGTGTTCAACCGGGACAAAGAGGCGAGCAGTACTTC	CASSVQPGQRGEQYF
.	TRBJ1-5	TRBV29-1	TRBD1	TGCAGCGTTGGGGGCATGGGGACAGGGGGATATCAGCCCCAGCATTTT	CSVGGMGTGGYQPQHF
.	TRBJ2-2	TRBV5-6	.	TGTGCCAGCAGCTACCGATGGCCAGGGACGAACACCGGGGAGCTGTTTTTT	CASSYRWPGTNTGELFF